This T cell receptor (beta chain) was recovered during a study of shared clonotypes between healthy human individuals. The overall study: Sampling drew on donors who were a couple of women and a few men aged 18 to 49. Per donor, three plates held CD4 naive cells, three held CD4 memory, two held CD8 naive and one held CD8 memory.

In the original workflow: Filtering of immunoSEQ junctional sequences could not match full-length read filtering. TCRdb's table, derived via immunoSEQ multiplex PCR, lists solely in-frame clones and lacks some. V and J calls plus clone size are reproduced from that table; the DNA served to infer D and trimming. Among approximately 2,000,000 clones listed, 92% were seen once. V was clipped by 0 bases and J by 1 base, with 9 bases between them. This CDR3 is 15 amino acids long. Germline-derived CDR1 and CDR2 are KGHSH and LQKENI. Partitioning of CD4+ cells yielded a CD45RA+ naive subset and a CD45RA-negative memory subset.

J is TRBJ2-5 and V is TRBV18; D is unresolved. The specimen was naive CD4+ T cells from PBMCs. Indicated subset: CD45RA+ positively selected. The clonotype was recovered from a man younger than 30 in good health. Some clones in this sample may be carry-over from other donors' samples. CDR3 nucleotides: TGTGCCAGCTCACCACCGGGAAGTGCCCAAGAGACCCAGTACTTC. The encoded protein is CASSPPGSAQETQYF.